The 18 T cell receptor beta chains reported below all come from one sample, sequenced in a study of T cell responses to AZD1222 COVID-19 vaccine. Data came from immunoSEQ multiplex PCR; TCRdb stores just in-frame clones and leaves some out. The sample contains 85,000 to 100,000 clones, approximately 80% of which appear only once. The sample was peripheral blood, taken on day 0 of AZD1222 vaccination. Receptors were obtained from an adult in good health.

This sequence joins TRBV6-2 or TRBV6-3 and TRBJ2-1; possibly TRBD2 for D (6 bases). The V and J ends lost 0 bases and 8 bases respectively, with 26 bases between them. The germline gives CDR1 MNHEY, CDR2 SVGEGT. The CDR3 covers 19 residues. In DNA, the CDR3 is TGTGCCAGCAGTTACTCGATTTCGGGGGTGGGGAGCATCGACGATGAGCAGTTCTTC. This gives the protein CASSYSISGVGSIDDEQFF.

The chain joins TRBV9 to TRBJ2-2, with no clear D. Germline V CDR1 and CDR2: SGDLS, YYNGEE. With 3 bases removed from V and 1 base from J, the gap between germline ends came to 7 bases. The CDR3 consists of 14 residues. The DNA of the CDR3 is TGTGCCAGCAGCGCTTTAGAGAACACCGGGGAGCTGTTTTTT. Residues: CASSALENTGELFF.

Here the CDR3 reads CASSPEEETQYF. CDR3 DNA sequence: TGCGCCAGCAGCCCAGAGGAGGAGACCCAGTACTTC. The chain links TRBV10-2 to TRBJ2-5; no definite D call. Germline CDR1 is WSHSY and CDR2 is SAAADI. Trimming pared 6 bases from V and 5 bases from J, leaving 10 bases between. This CDR3 comprises 12 residues.

The DNA of the CDR3 is TGTGCTAGTGGAAGGGACAGCCACACAGATACGCAGTATTTT. It is translated as CASGRDSHTDTQYF. This chain links TRBV12-5 with TRBJ2-3, with TRBD1 matching 7 bases. V was pared by 6 bases and J by 2 bases, with 5 bases of the junction left unmatched. CDR3 length equals 14 residues. Germline V gives CDR1 LGHNT, CDR2 FRNRAP. The variable domain in full, completed from reference TRBV12-5 and TRBJ2-3, reads DARVTQTPRHKVTEMGQEVTMRCQPILGHNTVFWYRQTMMQGLELLAYFRNRAPLDDSGMPKDRFSAEMPDATLATLKIQPSEPRDSAVYFCASGRDSHTDTQYFGPGTRLTVL.

V gene TRBV27 combines with J gene TRBJ1-2; maybe TRBD1 (5 bases). V gave up 6 bases and J gave up 1 base, with 15 bases separating them. This CDR3 comprises 15 residues. Germline CDR1 is MNHEY and CDR2 is SMNVEV (reference sequence). The chain's CDR3 is CASRRQGLNNYGYTF. The CDR3 DNA follows: TGTGCCAGCAGGAGGCAGGGTCTAAATAACTATGGCTACACCTTC.

This sequence joins TRBV6-5 and TRBJ2-1; TRBD2 agrees at 7 bases. The germline V gene encodes CDR1 MNHEY and CDR2 SVGAGI. The CDR3 is 15 amino acids. After removal of 6 bases from V and 0 bases from J, the junction contained 5 bases not matched to a gene. CDR3: CASRRSSGSYNEQFF. CDR3 nucleotides: TGTGCCAGCAGGCGATCTAGCGGCTCCTACAATGAGCAGTTCTTC.

The chain employs TRBV9 and TRBJ1-1, with D possibly TRBD1 on 5 matching bases. Germline-derived CDR1 and CDR2 are SGDLS and YYNGEE. Trimming took 2 bases from V and 2 from J, leaving 7 bases between them. The CDR3 sequence is 13 residues long. This CDR3 is CASSVRDNTEAFF. The CDR3 region has the DNA TGTGCCAGCAGCGTCCGGGACAACACTGAAGCTTTCTTT.

The J gene is TRBJ2-5, the V gene TRBV9, with D unresolved. The germline V gene encodes CDR1 SGDLS and CDR2 YYNGEE. Trimming left V 7 bases short and J 5 bases short, with 9 bases between. CDR3 size: 11 residues. CDR3 sequence: CASAKGETQYF. The CDR3 region has the DNA TGTGCCAGCGCAAAAGGGGAGACCCAGTACTTC.

This chain joins TRBV5-4 and TRBJ2-3; 8 bases match TRBD2. In germline, CDR1 is SGHNT, CDR2 YYREEE (reference sequence). V lost 4 bases, J lost 0 bases, and 7 bases stayed unmatched. The CDR3 totals 16 residues. CDR3 loop: CASSSGLASSTDTQYF. The DNA for the CDR3 is TGTGCCAGCAGCAGCGGACTAGCTTCTAGCACAGATACGCAGTATTTT.

The rearrangement joins TRBV19 to TRBJ1-2; 7 nucleotides agree with TRBD1. The CDR3 runs to 15 residues. CDR1 and CDR2 (germline): LNHDA, SQIVND (reference sequence). The ends lost 4 bases at V and 2 bases at J; junction bases unmatched: 7. The DNA for the CDR3 is TGTGCCAGTAGTACCACGGGACAGCGGAACTATGGCTACACCTTC. Its translation: CASSTTGQRNYGYTF.

V usage is TRBV2 and J usage is TRBJ1-3; 7 nucleotides line up with TRBD1. Unmatched junction bases numbered 6, after V lost 3 bases and J lost 4 bases. Germline V CDR1 and CDR2: SNHLY, FYNNEI. The CDR3 has 15 residues. The CDR3 DNA sequence: TGTGCCAGCAGTGACAGGGGGATATCCGGAAACACCATATATTTT. This gives the protein CASSDRGISGNTIYF.

The gene calls are TRBV3-1 (or the pseudogene TRBV3-2) and TRBJ2-5; a weak D match, TRBD1 (6 bases). Trimming stripped 3 bases from V and 7 bases from J, with 9 bases between. The CDR3 length is 12 residues. Germline CDR1 LGHDT, CDR2 YNNKEL (reference sequence). In DNA form, the CDR3 reads TGTGCCAGCAGCCACACACAGGGGACCCAGTACTTC. Protein product: CASSHTQGTQYF.

CDR3 loop: CASSRTPLGGTQYEQYF. The DNA for the CDR3 is TGTGCCAGCTCACGAACGCCCTTAGGGGGCACTCAATACGAGCAGTACTTC. The chain uses TRBV18 and TRBJ2-7; 7 bases are a match to TRBD1. Looked up from germline, CDR1 is KGHSH and CDR2 is LQKENI. The CDR3 is 17 amino acids. V trimming: 4 bases; J trimming: 4 bases; junction bases outside the gene matches: 16. Full variable domain (rest looked up from reference TRBV18 and TRBJ2-7): NAGVMQNPRHLVRRRGQEARLRCSPMKGHSHVYWYRQLPEEGLKFMVYLQKENIIDESGMPKERFSAEFPKEGPSILRIQQVVRGDSAAYFCASSRTPLGGTQYEQYFGPGTRLTVT.

J is TRBJ1-5 and V is TRBV28; 9 bases fit TRBD1. The CDR3 is made up of 14 amino acids. CDR1 is MDHEN, CDR2 SYDVKM, per germline. J lost 2 bases, V lost 7 bases, and 3 bases had no gene match. Here the CDR3 DNA reads TGTGCCAGCACCACAGGGGGCGGCAATCAGCCCCAGCATTTT. It codes for CASTTGGGNQPQHF.

This chain links TRBV7-9 with TRBJ2-1; 8 nucleotides align to TRBD2. Germline V lookup: CDR1 SEHNR, CDR2 FQNEAQ (reference sequence). V lost 5 bases to trimming and J lost 4 bases; unmatched junction nucleotides: 10. CDR3 length: 16 amino acids. CDR3 sequence reads: CASSPRGSGIYNEQFF. The DNA for the CDR3 is TGTGCCAGCAGCCCCAGAGGTAGCGGGATTTACAATGAGCAGTTCTTC.

This chain uses TRBV9 with TRBJ1-4; D is unclear. Germline assignment: CDR1 SGDLS and CDR2 YYNGEE. V dropped 5 bases and J dropped 7 bases, with 12 bases sitting between them. This CDR3 spans 13 amino acids. CDR3 in amino acids: CASSPGVLEKLFF. CDR3 bases: TGTGCCAGCAGTCCCGGGGTGCTTGAAAAACTGTTTTTT. The variable domain in full, with the rest retrieved from reference TRBV9 and TRBJ1-4, is DSGVTQTPKHLITATGQRVTLRCSPRSGDLSVYWYQQSLDQGLQFLIQYYNGEERAKGNILERFSAQQFPDLHSELNLSSLELGDSALYFCASSPGVLEKLFFGSGTQLSVL.

The rearrangement joins TRBV21-1 to TRBJ2-5; the D call in the table, TRBD2, was not verified against the DNA. TRBV21-1 is designated a pseudogene. The length of the CDR3 is 18 residues. DNA for the CDR3: TGTGCCAGCAGCAAATGCTCAAGACTAGCGGGAGACCAAGAGACCCAGTACTTC. Translation: CASSKCSRLAGDQETQYF.

The chain couples TRBV29-1 to TRBJ2-7; possible D gene TRBD1, 6 bases. Germline V gene lookup returns CDR1 SQVTM and CDR2 ANQGSEA. V was shortened by 1 base and J by 5 bases, with 24 bases between the two germline ends. The CDR3 totals 17 residues. Here the CDR3 reads CSVEGVPGQTSGNEQYF. The CDR3 DNA sequence: TGCAGCGTTGAAGGAGTCCCCGGACAGACCTCGGGCAACGAGCAGTACTTC.